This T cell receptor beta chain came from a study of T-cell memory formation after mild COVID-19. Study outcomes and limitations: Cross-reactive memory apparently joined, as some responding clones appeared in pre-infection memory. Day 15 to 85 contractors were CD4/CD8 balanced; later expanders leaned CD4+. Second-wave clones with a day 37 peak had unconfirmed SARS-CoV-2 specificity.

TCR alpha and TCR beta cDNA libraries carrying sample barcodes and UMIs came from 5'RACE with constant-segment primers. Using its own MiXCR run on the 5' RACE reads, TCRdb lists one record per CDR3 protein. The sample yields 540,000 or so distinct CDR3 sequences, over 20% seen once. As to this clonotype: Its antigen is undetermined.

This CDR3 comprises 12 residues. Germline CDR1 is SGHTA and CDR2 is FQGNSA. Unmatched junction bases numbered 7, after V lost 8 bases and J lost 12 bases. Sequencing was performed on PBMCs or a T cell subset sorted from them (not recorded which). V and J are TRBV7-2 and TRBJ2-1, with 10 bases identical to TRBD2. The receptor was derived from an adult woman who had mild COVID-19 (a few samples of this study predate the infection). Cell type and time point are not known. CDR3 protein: CASGASGGLQFF. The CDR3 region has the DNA TGTGCCAGCGGGGCTAGCGGGGGTTTGCAGTTCTTC. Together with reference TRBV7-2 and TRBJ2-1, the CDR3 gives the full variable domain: GAGVSQSPSNKVTEKGKDVELRCDPISGHTALYWYRQSLGQGLEFLIYFQGNSAPDKSGLPSDRFSAERTGGSVSTLTIQRTQQEDSAVYLCASGASGGLQFFGPGTRLTVL.